These 9 T cell receptor beta chains originate from one sample sequenced in a study of T cells after yellow fever vaccination. TCRdb reprocessed the 5' RACE reads via MiXCR and lists one record per CDR3 protein. The repertoire has approximately 450,000 distinct CDR3 sequences, roughly a sixth of them found once; the top ten carry roughly 19%. Here the sequenced sample was PBMCs, taken before the yellow fever booster vaccination. These receptors originate from a man younger than 35 who received the YFV17D yellow fever vaccine.

This chain uses TRBV7-2 with TRBJ1-1; D not resolved. The CDR3 extends over 11 amino acids. V dropped 5 bases and J dropped 7 bases, with 8 bases sitting between them. Germline CDR1 SGHTA, CDR2 FQGNSA. The CDR3 here is CASSLQFEAFF. As DNA, the CDR3 is TGTGCCAGCAGCCTGCAGTTTGAAGCTTTCTTT.

This clonotype has only a few counts. This CDR3 is CASSQERFNEQFF. DNA for the CDR3: TGTGCCAGCAGCCAAGAACGGTTCAATGAGCAGTTCTTC. J is TRBJ2-1 and V is TRBV4-2; D remains unclear. Per the germline V gene, CDR1 is LGHNA and CDR2 is YNFKEQ. The V end lost 0 bases, the J end lost 6 bases, and 6 bases lay between the germline ends. The CDR3 is made up of 13 amino acids.

This clonotype was counted a few times. The gene calls are TRBV6-2 or TRBV6-3 and TRBJ2-5, with 11 nucleotides matching TRBD2. The CDR3 is 15 amino acids. From germline, CDR1 is MNHEY and CDR2 SVGEGT. Germline trimming cut 6 bases from V and 3 bases from J; bases unmatched to any gene: 6. CDR3 bases: TGTGCCAGCAGCTTACTAGCGGGGGATAAAGAGACCCAGTACTTC. Protein sequence: CASSLLAGDKETQYF.

This chain joins TRBV4-1 and TRBJ1-3, with D unclear. The CDR3 is 15 residues long. Germline CDR1 MGHRA, CDR2 YSYEKL. Deletions cut 0 bases from V and 2 bases from J, with 8 bases between. The CDR3 nucleotides are TGCGCCAGCAGCCAAGACAGTTCGCCTGGAAACACCATATATTTT. Translating it yields CASSQDSSPGNTIYF.

This clonotype was counted a few times. The CDR3 DNA is TGCGCCAGCAGCTTGCTAGCGGGGGGCTCTCAAGAGACCCAGTACTTC. Encoded protein: CASSLLAGGSQETQYF. V is TRBV5-1 and J is TRBJ2-5, with 11 bases fitting TRBD2. Germline V lookup: CDR1 SGHRS, CDR2 YFSETQ. V shed 1 base, J shed 2 bases, and the junction held 4 bases outside the gene matches. The CDR3 runs 16 residues.

The V call is TRBV6-6, the J call TRBJ1-1; maybe TRBD1 (5 bases). Germline-derived CDR1 and CDR2 are MNHNY and SVGAGI (reference sequence). The CDR3 covers 15 residues. The ends were cut back, 6 bases at V and 6 bases at J, with 20 bases in the middle. CDR3 sequence: CASREDSSWGPEAFF. In nucleotides, the CDR3 is TGTGCCAGCAGAGAAGACAGTAGTTGGGGACCTGAAGCTTTCTTT.

Only a few counts were recorded for this clonotype. The rearrangement links TRBV5-1 to TRBJ1-6, with 10 bases fitting TRBD1. The CDR3 length is 15 residues. Losses at the gene ends were 5 bases for V and 5 bases for J; bases not matched to a gene: 4. The germline V gene encodes CDR1 SGHRS and CDR2 YFSETQ. CDR3 sequence reads: CASRRQGADNSPLHF. CDR3 DNA sequence: TGCGCCAGCAGAAGACAGGGGGCAGATAATTCACCCCTCCACTTT.

The chain combines TRBV7-9 with TRBJ1-5, with D possibly being TRBD1 (6 bases). Looked up from germline, CDR1 is SEHNR and CDR2 is FQNEAQ (reference sequence). V dropped 5 bases and J dropped 10 bases, with 21 bases sitting between them. The CDR3 is 15 amino acids. This CDR3 reads CASSHSQNGGGPQHF. DNA of the CDR3: TGTGCCAGCAGCCACTCCCAGAATGGAGGGGGACCCCAGCATTTT.

Remarks on this clonotype: Possible read error: a much larger clone is one base away. The chain links TRBV6-5 to TRBJ2-5; 8 positions match TRBD2. The length of the CDR3 is 16 residues. The germline gives CDR1 MNHEY, CDR2 SVGAGI. J was trimmed by 4 bases and V by 5 bases; bases with no gene match: 12. Here the CDR3 DNA reads TGTGCCAGCAGTCCCAGGGCTAGCGGGTACCTAGAGACCCAGTACTTC. Translation gives CASSPRASGYLETQYF.